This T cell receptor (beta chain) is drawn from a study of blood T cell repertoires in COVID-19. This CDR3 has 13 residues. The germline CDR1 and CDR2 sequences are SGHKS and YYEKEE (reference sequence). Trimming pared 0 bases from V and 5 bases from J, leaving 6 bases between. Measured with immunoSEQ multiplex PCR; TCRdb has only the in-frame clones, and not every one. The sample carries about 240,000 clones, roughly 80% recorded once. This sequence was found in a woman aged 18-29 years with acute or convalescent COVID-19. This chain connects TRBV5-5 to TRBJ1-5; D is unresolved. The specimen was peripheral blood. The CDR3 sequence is CASSLAGDQPQHF. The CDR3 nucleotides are TGTGCCAGCAGCTTGGCCGGAGATCAGCCCCAGCATTTT.